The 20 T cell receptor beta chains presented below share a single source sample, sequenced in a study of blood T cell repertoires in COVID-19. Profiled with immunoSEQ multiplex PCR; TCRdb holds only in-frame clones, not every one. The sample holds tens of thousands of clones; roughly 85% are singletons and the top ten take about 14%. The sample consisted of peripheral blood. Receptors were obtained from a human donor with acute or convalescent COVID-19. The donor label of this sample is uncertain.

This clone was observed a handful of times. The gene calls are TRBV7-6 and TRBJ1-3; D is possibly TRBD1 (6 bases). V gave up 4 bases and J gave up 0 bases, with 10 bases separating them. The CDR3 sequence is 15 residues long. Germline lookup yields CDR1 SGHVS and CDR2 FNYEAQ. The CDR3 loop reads CASSSQGASGNTIYF. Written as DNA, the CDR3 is TGTGCCAGCAGCTCACAGGGCGCCTCTGGAAACACCATATATTTT.

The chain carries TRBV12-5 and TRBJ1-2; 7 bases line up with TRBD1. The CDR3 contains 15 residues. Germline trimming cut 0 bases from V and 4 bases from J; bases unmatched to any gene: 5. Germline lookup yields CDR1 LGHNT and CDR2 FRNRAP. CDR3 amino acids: CASGLVPGGGYGYTF. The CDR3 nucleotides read TGTGCTAGTGGTTTGGTTCCAGGGGGTGGCTATGGCTACACCTTC. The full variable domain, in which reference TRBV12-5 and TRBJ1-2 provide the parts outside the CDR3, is DARVTQTPRHKVTEMGQEVTMRCQPILGHNTVFWYRQTMMQGLELLAYFRNRAPLDDSGMPKDRFSAEMPDATLATLKIQPSEPRDSAVYFCASGLVPGGGYGYTFGSGTRLTVV.

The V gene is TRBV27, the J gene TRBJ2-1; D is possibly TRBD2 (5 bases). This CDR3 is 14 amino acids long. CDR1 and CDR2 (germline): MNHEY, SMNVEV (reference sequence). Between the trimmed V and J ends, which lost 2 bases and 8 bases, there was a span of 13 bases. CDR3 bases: TGTGCCAGCAGTTTACTAGGACTTTTCGATGAGCAGTTCTTC. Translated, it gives CASSLLGLFDEQFF.

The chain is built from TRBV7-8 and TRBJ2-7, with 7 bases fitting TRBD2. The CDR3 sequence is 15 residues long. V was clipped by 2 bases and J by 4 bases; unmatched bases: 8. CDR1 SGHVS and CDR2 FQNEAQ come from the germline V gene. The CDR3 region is CASSLLPSGDYEQYF. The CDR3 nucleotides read TGTGCCAGCAGCTTATTGCCTAGCGGTGATTACGAGCAGTACTTC.

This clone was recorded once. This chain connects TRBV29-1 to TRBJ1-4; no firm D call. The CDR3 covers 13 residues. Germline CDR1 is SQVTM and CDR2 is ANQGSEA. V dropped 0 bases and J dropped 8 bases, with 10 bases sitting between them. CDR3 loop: CSVEEGHGEKLFF. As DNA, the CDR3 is TGCAGCGTTGAAGAGGGTCACGGGGAAAAACTGTTTTTT.

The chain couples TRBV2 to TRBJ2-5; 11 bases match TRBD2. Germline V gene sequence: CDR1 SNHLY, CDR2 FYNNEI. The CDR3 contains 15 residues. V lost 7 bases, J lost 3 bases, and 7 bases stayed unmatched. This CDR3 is CASNRDSGREETQYF. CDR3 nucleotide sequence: TGTGCCAGCAACCGAGATAGCGGGAGGGAAGAGACCCAGTACTTC.

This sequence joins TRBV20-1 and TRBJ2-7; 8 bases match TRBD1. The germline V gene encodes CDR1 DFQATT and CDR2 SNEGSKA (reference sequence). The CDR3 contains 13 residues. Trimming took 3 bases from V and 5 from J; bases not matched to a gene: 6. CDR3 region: CSASRTGKNEQYF. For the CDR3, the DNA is TGCAGTGCTAGTCGGACAGGGAAGAACGAGCAGTACTTC.

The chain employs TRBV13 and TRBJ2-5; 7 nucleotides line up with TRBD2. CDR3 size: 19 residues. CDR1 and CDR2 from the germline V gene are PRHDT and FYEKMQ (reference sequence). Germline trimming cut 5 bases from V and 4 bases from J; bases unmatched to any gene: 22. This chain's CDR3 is CASSLRRPYLGGEGETQYF. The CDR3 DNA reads TGTGCCAGCAGCCTACGAAGGCCTTATCTGGGGGGGGAGGGAGAGACCCAGTACTTC.

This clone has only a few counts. CDR3 loop: CASSLRGQGNGYTF. CDR3 DNA: TGTGCCAGCAGCTTAAGGGGACAGGGAAACGGCTACACCTTC. The genes are TRBV7-2 and TRBJ1-2; 9 bases line up with TRBD1. Germline values: CDR1 SGHTA, CDR2 FQGNSA. Trimming took 2 bases from V and 8 from J; bases not matched to a gene: 6. CDR3 length: 14 residues.

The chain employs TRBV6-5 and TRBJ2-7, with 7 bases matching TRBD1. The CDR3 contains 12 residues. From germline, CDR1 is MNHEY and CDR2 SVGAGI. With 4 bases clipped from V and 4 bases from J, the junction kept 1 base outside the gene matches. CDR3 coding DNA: TGTGCCAGCAGTTTGACAGGGTACGAGCAGTACTTC. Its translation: CASSLTGYEQYF.

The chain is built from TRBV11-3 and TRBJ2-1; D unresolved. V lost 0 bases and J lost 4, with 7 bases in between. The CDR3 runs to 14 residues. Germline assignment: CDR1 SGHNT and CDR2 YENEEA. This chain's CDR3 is CASSLERAYNEQFF. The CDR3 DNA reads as TGTGCCAGCAGCTTAGAGAGAGCATACAATGAGCAGTTCTTC.

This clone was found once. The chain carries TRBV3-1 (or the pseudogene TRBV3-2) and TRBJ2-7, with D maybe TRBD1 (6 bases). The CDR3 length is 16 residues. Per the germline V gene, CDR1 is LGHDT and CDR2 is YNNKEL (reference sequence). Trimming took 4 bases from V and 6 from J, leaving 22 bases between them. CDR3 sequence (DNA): TGTGCCAGCAGCCTCAAACCCGGGACACCGAACGGCGAGCAGTACTTC. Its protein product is CASSLKPGTPNGEQYF.

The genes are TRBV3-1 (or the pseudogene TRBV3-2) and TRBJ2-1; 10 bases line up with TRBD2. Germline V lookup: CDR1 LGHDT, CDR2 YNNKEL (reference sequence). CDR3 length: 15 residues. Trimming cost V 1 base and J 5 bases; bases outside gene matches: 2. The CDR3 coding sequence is TGTGCCAGCAGCCAAGGGACTAGCGGAAACAATGAGCAGTTCTTC. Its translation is CASSQGTSGNNEQFF.

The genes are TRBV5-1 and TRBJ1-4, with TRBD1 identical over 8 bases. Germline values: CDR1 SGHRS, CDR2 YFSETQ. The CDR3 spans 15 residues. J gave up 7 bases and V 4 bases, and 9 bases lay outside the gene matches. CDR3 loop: CASSPQTGEREKLFF. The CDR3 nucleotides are TGCGCCAGCAGCCCTCAGACAGGGGAACGTGAAAAACTGTTTTTT.

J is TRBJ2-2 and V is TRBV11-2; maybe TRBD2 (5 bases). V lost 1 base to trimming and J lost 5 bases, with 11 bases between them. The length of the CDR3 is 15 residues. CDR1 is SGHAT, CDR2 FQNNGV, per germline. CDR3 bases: TGTGCCAGCAGCTTAGGGACTCTGGGGACCGGGGAGCTGTTTTTT. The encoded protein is CASSLGTLGTGELFF.

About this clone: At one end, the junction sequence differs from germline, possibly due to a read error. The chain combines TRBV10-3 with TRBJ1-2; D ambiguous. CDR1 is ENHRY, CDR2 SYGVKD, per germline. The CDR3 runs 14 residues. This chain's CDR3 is CAISEYPGSNGHTF. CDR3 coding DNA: TGTGCCATCAGTGAATACCCCGGGTCGAATGGCCACACCTTC.

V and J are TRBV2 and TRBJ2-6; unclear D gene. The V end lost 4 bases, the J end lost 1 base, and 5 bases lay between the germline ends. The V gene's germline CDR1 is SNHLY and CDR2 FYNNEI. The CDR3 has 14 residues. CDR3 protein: CASSAGSGANVLTF. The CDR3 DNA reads TGTGCCAGCAGTGCAGGTTCTGGGGCCAACGTCCTGACTTTC.

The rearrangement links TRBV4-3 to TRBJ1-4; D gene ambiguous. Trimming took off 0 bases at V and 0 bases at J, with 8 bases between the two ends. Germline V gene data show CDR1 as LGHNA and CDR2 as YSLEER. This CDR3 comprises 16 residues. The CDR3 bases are TGCGCCAGCAGCCAAGACCCGGGAGCAACTAATGAAAAACTGTTTTTT. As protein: CASSQDPGATNEKLFF.

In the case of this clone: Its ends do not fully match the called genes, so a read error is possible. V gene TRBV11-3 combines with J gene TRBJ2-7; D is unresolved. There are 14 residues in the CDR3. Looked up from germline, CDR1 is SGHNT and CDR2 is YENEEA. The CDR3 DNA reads TGTGCCAGCAGCCTAGACACGGTCCCACGCGAGCAGTACTTC. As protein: CASSLDTVPREQYF.

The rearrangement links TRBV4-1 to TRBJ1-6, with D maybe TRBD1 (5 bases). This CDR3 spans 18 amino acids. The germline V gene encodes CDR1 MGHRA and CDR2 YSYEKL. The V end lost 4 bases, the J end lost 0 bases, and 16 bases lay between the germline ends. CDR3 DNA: TGCGCCAGCAGCCGAAGGGCGGGGGAACTCTCCTATAATTCACCCCTCCACTTT. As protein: CASSRRAGELSYNSPLHF.